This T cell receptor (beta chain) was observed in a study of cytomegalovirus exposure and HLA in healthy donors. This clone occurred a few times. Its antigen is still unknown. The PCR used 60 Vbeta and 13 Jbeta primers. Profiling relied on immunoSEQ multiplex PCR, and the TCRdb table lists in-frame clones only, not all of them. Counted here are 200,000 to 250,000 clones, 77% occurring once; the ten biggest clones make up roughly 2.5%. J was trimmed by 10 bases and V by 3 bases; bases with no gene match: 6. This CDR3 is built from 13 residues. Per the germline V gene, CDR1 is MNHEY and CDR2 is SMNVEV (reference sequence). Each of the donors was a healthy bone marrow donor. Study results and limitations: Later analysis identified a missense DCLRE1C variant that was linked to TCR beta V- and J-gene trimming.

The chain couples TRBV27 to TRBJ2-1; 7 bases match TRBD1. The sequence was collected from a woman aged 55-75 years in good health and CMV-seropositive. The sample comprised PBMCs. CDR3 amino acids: CASSFQGVSEQFF. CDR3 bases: TGTGCCAGCAGTTTCCAGGGGGTAAGCGAGCAGTTCTTC.